Reported below is one T cell receptor (beta chain). The antigen is unknown. Everyone who donated was a healthy bone marrow donor. Amplification used 60 Vbeta primers and 13 Jbeta primers. Assay: immunoSEQ multiplex PCR; the TCRdb copy retains only in-frame clones and omits some. The sample yields around 120,000 clones, around 72% seen once. These data come from a study of cytomegalovirus exposure and HLA in healthy donors. Deletions cut 11 bases from V and 3 bases from J, with 8 bases between. This CDR3 has 10 residues. Germline V CDR1 and CDR2: SGHAT, FQNNGV. Study-level results: Sequencing likely generated an artifact that appeared as a cluster of highly shared sequence variants. Per a prior analysis, the majority of TCR beta V segments were productive roughly 90% or roughly 30% of the time. The study designated 150 or so TCR beta chains cytomegalovirus-associated.

This clonotype originated in a woman aged 45-59 years in good health and CMV-seropositive. Sample: PBMCs. The V call is TRBV11-2, the J call TRBJ2-7; the D gene is possibly TRBD1 (7 bases). For the CDR3, the DNA is TGTGCCCAGGGGGGCTACGAGCAGTACTTC. Translated, it gives CAQGGYEQYF. Looking up the rest from reference TRBV11-2 and TRBJ2-7 gives the full variable domain: EAGVAQSPRYKIIEKRQSVAFWCNPISGHATLYWYQQILGQGPKLLIQFQNNGVVDDSQLPKDRFSAERLKGVDSTLKIQPAKLEDSAVYLCAQGGYEQYFGPGTRLTVT.